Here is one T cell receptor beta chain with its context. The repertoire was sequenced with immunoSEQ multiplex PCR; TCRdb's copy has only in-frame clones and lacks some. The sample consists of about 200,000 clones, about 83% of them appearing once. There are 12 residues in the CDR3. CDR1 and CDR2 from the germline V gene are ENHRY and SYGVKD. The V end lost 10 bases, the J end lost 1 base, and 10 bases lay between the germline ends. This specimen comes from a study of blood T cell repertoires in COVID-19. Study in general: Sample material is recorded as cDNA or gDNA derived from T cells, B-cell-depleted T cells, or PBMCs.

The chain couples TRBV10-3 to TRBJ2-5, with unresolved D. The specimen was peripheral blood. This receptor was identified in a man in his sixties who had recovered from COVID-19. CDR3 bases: TGTGCCACCAGCCCCTTCCAAGAGACCCAGTACTTC. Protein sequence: CATSPFQETQYF.